Listed here are 21 T cell receptor beta chains from one sample, sequenced in a study of cytomegalovirus exposure and HLA in healthy donors. With 60 Vbeta and 13 Jbeta primers, the PCR was carried out. Here immunoSEQ multiplex PCR was the method, and the copy in TCRdb shows in-frame clones only, minus some. The table has some 44,000 clones, 87% seen once. Specimen: PBMCs. The receptors were sampled from a woman in her 40s in good health and CMV-seropositive.

The genes are TRBV11-2 and TRBJ1-1; a weak D match, TRBD1 (6 bases). CDR1 and CDR2 from the germline V gene are SGHAT and FQNNGV. V lost 0 bases to trimming and J lost 5 bases, with 10 bases between them. CDR3 length equals 14 residues. This chain's CDR3 is CASSLEGGVTEAFF. The CDR3, as DNA: TGTGCCAGCAGCTTAGAAGGGGGGGTAACTGAAGCTTTCTTT.

CDR3 sequence reads: CASSYSGSSYNEQFF. In nucleotides, the CDR3 is TGTGCCAGCAGTTATTCGGGGAGCTCCTACAATGAGCAGTTCTTC. V usage is TRBV6-5 and J usage is TRBJ2-1; TRBD2 is a possible D gene (5 bases). V was shortened by 3 bases and J by 0 bases, with 9 bases between the two germline ends. The CDR3 loop spans 15 amino acids. Germline V gives CDR1 MNHEY, CDR2 SVGAGI.

The V call is TRBV25-1, the J call TRBJ2-7, with 14 bases lining up with TRBD2. The germline CDR1 and CDR2 sequences are MGHDK and SYGVNS. V gave up 3 bases and J gave up 4 bases; unmatched junction bases: 11. The CDR3 length is 18 residues. DNA for the CDR3: TGTGCCAGCAGTGACCGACTAGCGGGAGGGCCTTTCGGGTACGAGCAGTACTTC. Translated: CASSDRLAGGPFGYEQYF.

The genes are TRBV25-1 and TRBJ1-3, with TRBD1 matching 7 bases. The ends lost 6 bases at V and 2 bases at J; junction bases unmatched: 4. This CDR3 contains 14 residues. CDR1 and CDR2 (germline): MGHDK, SYGVNS. CDR3 loop: CASRADRAGNTIYF. As DNA, the CDR3 is TGTGCCAGCAGGGCAGACAGGGCTGGAAACACCATATATTTT.

The chain joins TRBV6-1 to TRBJ2-1, with 11 nucleotides matching TRBD1. Germline trimming cut 7 bases from V and 8 bases from J; bases unmatched to any gene: 7. Germline CDR1 and CDR2: MNHNS and SASEGT. There are 14 residues in the CDR3. CDR3 bases: TGTGCCAGCACGCGGACAGGGGGCTTGTATGAGCAGTTCTTC. Its translation: CASTRTGGLYEQFF.

V is TRBV6-6 and J is TRBJ1-4; D gene ambiguous. Between the trimmed V and J ends, which lost 0 bases and 8 bases, there was a span of 13 bases. The CDR3 loop spans 15 amino acids. Germline-derived CDR1 and CDR2 are MNHNY and SVGAGI (reference sequence). The CDR3 DNA reads as TGTGCCAGCAGTTACTCGGAGGGCTTGGGGGAAAAACTGTTTTTT. Protein: CASSYSEGLGEKLFF.

The chain recombines TRBV7-8 with TRBJ2-2, with D tentatively TRBD2 (6 bases). Trimming pared 4 bases from V and 6 bases from J, leaving 6 bases between. Germline assignment: CDR1 SGHVS and CDR2 FQNEAQ. The CDR3 runs to 12 residues. CDR3 coding DNA: TGTGCCAGCAGCTGGGGGGCCGGGGAGCTGTTTTTT. This gives the protein CASSWGAGELFF.

The genes are TRBV4-2 and TRBJ2-7; no clear D gene. Germline CDR1 LGHNA, CDR2 YNFKEQ. This CDR3 is built from 11 residues. V was trimmed by 1 base and J by 4 bases, leaving 2 bases between them. CDR3 DNA sequence: TGTGCCAGCAGCCAAGCTTACGAGCAGTACTTC. Encoded protein: CASSQAYEQYF.

The chain links TRBV14 to TRBJ2-1; 10 positions agree with TRBD2. This CDR3 contains 15 residues. J was trimmed by 5 bases and V by 2 bases; bases with no gene match: 3. The V gene's germline CDR1 is SGHDN and CDR2 FVKESK. CDR3 region: CASSQLAGGNNEQFF. The CDR3 region has the DNA TGTGCCAGCAGCCAATTAGCGGGGGGAAACAATGAGCAGTTCTTC. The full variable domain, in which reference TRBV14 and TRBJ2-1 provide the parts outside the CDR3, is EAGVTQFPSHSVIEKGQTVTLRCDPISGHDNLYWYRRVMGKEIKFLLHFVKESKQDESGMPNNRFLAERTGGTYSTLKVQPAELEDSGVYFCASSQLAGGNNEQFFGPGTRLTVL.

The chain links TRBV6-1 to TRBJ2-1, with 10 bases fitting TRBD2. Germline CDR1 MNHNS, CDR2 SASEGT. The CDR3 covers 17 residues. After removal of 4 bases from V and 5 bases from J, the junction contained 11 bases not matched to a gene. CDR3 sequence (DNA): TGTGCCAGCAGTGTTCCTCTGCTAGCGGGAGCCAACAATGAGCAGTTCTTC. Amino acids: CASSVPLLAGANNEQFF.

The chain employs TRBV12-5 and TRBJ1-5; D unresolved. This CDR3 has 14 residues. Trimming removed 2 bases from V and 4 bases from J, with 9 bases in between. CDR1 is LGHNT, CDR2 FRNRAP, per germline. The CDR3 DNA reads TGTGCTAGTGGTTTGTTGGGAGTGAATCAGCCCCAGCATTTT. Encoded protein: CASGLLGVNQPQHF.

This clone was observed a single time. The chain joins TRBV6-5 to TRBJ2-7, with TRBD1 identical over 9 bases. V was clipped by 3 bases and J by 5 bases; unmatched bases: 5. The CDR3 has 14 amino acids. Germline lookup yields CDR1 MNHEY and CDR2 SVGAGI. CDR3 coding DNA: TGTGCCAGCAGTTATGGGACAGGGTCTAACGAGCAGTACTTC. Residues: CASSYGTGSNEQYF.

This clone was recorded once. The CDR3 region is CASSPPAGAYEQYF. The CDR3 DNA follows: TGTGCCAGCAGTCCCCCTGCGGGGGCCTACGAGCAGTACTTC. This chain connects TRBV28 to TRBJ2-7; the match to TRBD2 covers 7 bases. V lost 5 bases, J lost 2 bases, and 6 bases stayed unmatched. The length of the CDR3 is 14 residues. From germline, CDR1 is MDHEN and CDR2 SYDVKM. Combining the CDR3 with reference TRBV28 and TRBJ2-7 gives the whole variable domain DVKVTQSSRYLVKRTGEKVFLECVQDMDHENMFWYRQDPGLGLRLIYFSYDVKMKEKGDIPEGYSVSREKKERFSLILESASTNQTSMYLCASSPPAGAYEQYFGPGTRLTVT.

This clone has a handful of counts. The chain joins TRBV27 to TRBJ2-3; 10 bases fit TRBD1. J was trimmed by 3 bases and V by 4 bases; bases with no gene match: 4. The CDR3 contains 15 residues. The germline CDR1 and CDR2 sequences are MNHEY and SMNVEV (reference sequence). Here the CDR3 reads CASSSDRGRTDTQYF. For the CDR3, the DNA is TGTGCCAGCAGTTCGGACAGGGGGAGGACAGATACGCAGTATTTT.

The chain has TRBV27 and TRBJ1-4; 8 bases are a match to TRBD1. Trimming cost V 6 bases and J 7 bases; bases outside gene matches: 4. The V gene's germline CDR1 is MNHEY and CDR2 SMNVEV (reference sequence). This CDR3 is 13 amino acids long. The CDR3 reads CASRGQGIEKLFF. CDR3 coding DNA: TGTGCCAGCAGAGGACAGGGTATTGAAAAACTGTTTTTT.

The CDR3 region has the DNA TGTGCCACCAGCAGCCTCGGGACAGTCGGGAGCAATCAGCCCCAGCATTTT. Its protein is CATSSLGTVGSNQPQHF. The chain uses TRBV15 and TRBJ1-5; 7 bases are a match to TRBD1. V trimming: 3 bases; J trimming: 1 base; junction bases outside the gene matches: 9. Germline CDR1 and CDR2: LNHNV and YYDKDF (reference sequence). The CDR3 extends over 17 amino acids.

The chain joins TRBV15 to TRBJ1-6, with 8 bases fitting TRBD1. The junction had 5 bases not matched to a gene; V was cut back by 3 bases and J by 10 bases. This CDR3 comprises 14 residues. In germline, CDR1 is LNHNV, CDR2 YYDKDF (reference sequence). The CDR3 nucleotides read TGTGCCACCAGCAGGGACAGGGACGGATCACCCCTCCACTTT. Amino acids: CATSRDRDGSPLHF.

The J gene is TRBJ1-6, the V gene TRBV18; weak D call: TRBD1 (6 bases). CDR1 KGHSH and CDR2 LQKENI come from the germline V gene. The CDR3 sequence is 15 residues long. V shed 3 bases and J shed 6 bases, with 12 bases lying between them. The CDR3 bases are TGTGCCAGCTCACCTCGGACAGATTTTAATTCACCCCTCCACTTT. It translates to CASSPRTDFNSPLHF.

The chain has TRBV9 and TRBJ2-5, with D possibly matching TRBD1 (5 bases). The CDR3 is 18 amino acids. V was trimmed by 0 bases and J by 4 bases, leaving 22 bases between them. Per germline, CDR1 SGDLS and CDR2 YYNGEE. The CDR3, as DNA: TGTGCCAGCAGCGTAGGGGGAAGGGTCGTACCAAGGGGAGAGACCCAGTACTTC. Protein product: CASSVGGRVVPRGETQYF. Looking up the rest from reference TRBV9 and TRBJ2-5 gives the full variable domain: DSGVTQTPKHLITATGQRVTLRCSPRSGDLSVYWYQQSLDQGLQFLIQYYNGEERAKGNILERFSAQQFPDLHSELNLSSLELGDSALYFCASSVGGRVVPRGETQYFGPGTRLLVL.

This clone was seen a handful of times. The chain combines TRBV6-6 with TRBJ1-2; D perhaps matches TRBD1 (5 bases). CDR1 and CDR2 from the germline V gene are MNHNY and SVGAGI (reference sequence). Between the trimmed V and J ends, which lost 5 bases and 5 bases, there was a span of 12 bases. CDR3 length equals 13 residues. CDR3 in DNA: TGTGCCAGCAGTACCGACAGCATATATGGCTACACCTTC. The encoded protein is CASSTDSIYGYTF.

This chain links TRBV29-1 with TRBJ1-4; possibly TRBD1 for D (5 bases). Trimming shortened V by 7 bases and J by 4 bases, and 10 bases separated the two germline ends. This CDR3 has 12 amino acids. The V gene's germline CDR1 is SQVTM and CDR2 ANQGSEA. The CDR3 loop reads CSGGVGNEKLFF. The DNA for the CDR3 is TGCAGCGGGGGGGTTGGTAATGAAAAACTGTTTTTT.